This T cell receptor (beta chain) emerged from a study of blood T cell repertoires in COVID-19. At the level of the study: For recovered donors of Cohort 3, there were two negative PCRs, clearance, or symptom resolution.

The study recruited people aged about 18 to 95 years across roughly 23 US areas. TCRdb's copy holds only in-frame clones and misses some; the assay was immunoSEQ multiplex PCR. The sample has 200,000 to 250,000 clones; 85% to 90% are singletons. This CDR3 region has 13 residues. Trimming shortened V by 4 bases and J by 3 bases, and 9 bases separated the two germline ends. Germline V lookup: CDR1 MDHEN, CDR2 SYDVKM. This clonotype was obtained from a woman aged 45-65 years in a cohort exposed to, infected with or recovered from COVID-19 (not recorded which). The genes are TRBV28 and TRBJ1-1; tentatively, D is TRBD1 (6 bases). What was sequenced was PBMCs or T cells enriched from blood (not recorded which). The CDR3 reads CASSSDRYTEAFF. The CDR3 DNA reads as TGTGCCAGCAGTTCGGACAGATACACTGAAGCTTTCTTT.